This T cell receptor beta chain was profiled in a study of blood T cell repertoires in COVID-19. Across the study: The samples span acute and convalescent COVID-19 from the United States, Italy and Spain. Sample material is recorded as cDNA or gDNA derived from T cells, B-cell-depleted T cells, or PBMCs.

In the original analysis: Estimation of nucleated cell counts was performed using reference gene primer amplification. The protocol was immunoSEQ multiplex PCR, while the TCRdb copy is restricted to in-frame clones and leaves out a portion. That table is the source of V, J and clone size, and D and trimming were worked out from the DNA. This table has about 66,000 clones, around 84% appearing once. The V gene's germline CDR1 is SGHRS and CDR2 YFSETQ. The CDR3 has 13 residues. The V and J ends lost 3 bases and 2 bases respectively, with 9 bases between them. The chain is built from TRBV5-1 and TRBJ2-7; D may be TRBD1 (6 bases). The receptor was isolated from a man aged 50 to 59 with active COVID-19. The sequencing sample was made of peripheral blood. DNA for the CDR3: TGCGCCAGCAGCTCGGACAGAGCCTACGAGCAGTACTTC. This gives the protein CASSSDRAYEQYF.